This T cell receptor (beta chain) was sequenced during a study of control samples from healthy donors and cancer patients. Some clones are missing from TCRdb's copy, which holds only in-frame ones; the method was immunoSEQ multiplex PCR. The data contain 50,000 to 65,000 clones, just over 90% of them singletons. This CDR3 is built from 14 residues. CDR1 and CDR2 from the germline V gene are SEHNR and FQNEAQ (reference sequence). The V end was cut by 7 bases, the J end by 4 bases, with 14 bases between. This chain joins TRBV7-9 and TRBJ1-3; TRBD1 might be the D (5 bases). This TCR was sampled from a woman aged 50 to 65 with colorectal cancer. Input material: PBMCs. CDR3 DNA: TGTGCCAGCACCTCCTCCAAGGGGGGAAACACCATATATTTT. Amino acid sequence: CASTSSKGGNTIYF.